These 2 T cell receptor beta chains were all obtained from the same sample, sequenced in a study of blood T cell repertoires in COVID-19. TCRdb keeps only in-frame clones here, not all; method: immunoSEQ multiplex PCR. The sample contains about 210,000 clones, 81% of which appear only once. The specimen sequenced was PBMCs or T cells enriched from blood (not recorded which). The receptor source for this set is a woman between 45 and 65 years old with acute COVID-19.

The chain recombines TRBV6-5 with TRBJ2-7; 9 nucleotides match TRBD1. CDR1 is MNHEY and CDR2 is SVGAGI in the germline V gene. This CDR3 region has 15 residues. J was trimmed by 6 bases and V by 2 bases; bases with no gene match: 8. This CDR3 reads CASSYGTGRLSEQYF. Written as DNA, the CDR3 is TGTGCCAGCAGTTACGGGACAGGGAGGCTCTCCGAGCAGTACTTC.

This chain connects TRBV19 to TRBJ1-5, with 9 nucleotides matching TRBD1. V lost 5 bases and J lost 7; bases outside the gene matches: 9. The CDR3 spans 15 residues. From germline, CDR1 is LNHDA and CDR2 SQIVND (reference sequence). Here the CDR3 reads CASSPPGQGRQPQHF. The DNA of the CDR3 is TGTGCCAGTAGTCCACCGGGACAGGGAAGGCAGCCCCAGCATTTT.